This entry describes one T cell receptor (beta chain). Its antigen is not identified. The sample comes from a study of early T cells in non-severe SARS-CoV-2 infection. Across the whole study: Unsorted whole blood bulk RNA was sequenced, with unpaired chains. Whole-study results and caveats: VDJdb matching favored anti-spike CD8 responses, missing private and CD4 specificities.

The CDR3 extends over 14 amino acids. Germline assignment: CDR1 DFQATT and CDR2 SNEGSKA (reference sequence). The V and J ends lost 6 bases and 0 bases respectively, with 12 bases between them. Attachment of unique molecular identifiers to individual cDNA molecules was performed. MiXCR was run by TCRdb on the 5' RACE reads, yielding one entry per CDR3 protein. The sample carries tens of thousands of distinct CDR3 sequences, over 5% recorded once. The chain recombines TRBV20-1 with TRBJ1-5, with TRBD1 as a possible D gene (6 bases). The clonotype comes from an adult who was a healthcare worker with PCR-confirmed SARS-CoV-2 infection or an uninfected control (not recorded which). The material sequenced was whole blood. In nucleotides, the CDR3 is TGCAGTGCGTATACAGGGTATAGCAATCAGCCCCAGCATTTT. Its protein product is CSAYTGYSNQPQHF.